These 4 T cell receptor beta chains came from one sample sequenced in a study of blood T cell repertoires in COVID-19. Method: immunoSEQ multiplex PCR; TCRdb's copy keeps in-frame clones and lacks some. The table has 130,000 or so clones, around 86% seen once. What was sequenced was PBMCs or T cells enriched from blood (not recorded which). These receptors originate from a man aged 30-40 years who had recovered from COVID-19.

CDR3 region: CASSEGQATNEKLFF. The CDR3, as DNA: TGTGCCAGCAGTGAGGGACAGGCAACTAATGAAAAACTGTTTTTT. The chain uses TRBV6-1 and TRBJ1-4; the match to TRBD1 covers 8 bases. J gave up 0 bases and V 3 bases, and 0 bases lay outside the gene matches. The CDR3 extends over 15 amino acids. Germline loops: CDR1 MNHNS, CDR2 SASEGT.

V usage is TRBV6-5 and J usage is TRBJ2-7; no definite D call. There are 12 residues in the CDR3. Germline V gene sequence: CDR1 MNHEY, CDR2 SVGAGI. V was clipped by 6 bases and J by 6 bases, with 12 bases between them. CDR3 sequence (DNA): TGTGCCAGCAGCTCTGAGTTCTCCGAGCAGTACTTC. Its translation is CASSSEFSEQYF.

The V and J genes are TRBV19 and TRBJ2-1; TRBD1 agrees at 9 bases. The CDR3 loop spans 16 amino acids. The J segment lost 7 bases and the V segment lost 3 bases, leaving 10 bases of the junction unmatched. Germline V gives CDR1 LNHDA, CDR2 SQIVND (reference sequence). The CDR3 loop reads CASSMTGTGLWNEQFF. CDR3 DNA sequence: TGTGCCAGTAGTATGACCGGGACAGGGTTGTGGAATGAGCAGTTCTTC.

The V and J genes are TRBV24-1 and TRBJ2-3, with 8 bases aligning to TRBD2. The germline V gene has CDR1 KGHDR and CDR2 SFDVKD. This CDR3 region has 15 residues. The V and J ends lost 6 bases and 1 base, in that order; junction bases with no gene match: 5. CDR3 in amino acids: CATSSGSLGTDTQYF. The CDR3 DNA sequence: TGTGCCACCAGTAGCGGGAGTTTGGGCACAGATACGCAGTATTTT.